This T cell receptor beta chain was identified during a study of human versus mouse CDR3 diversity and MHC coevolution. The method was immunoSEQ multiplex PCR; TCRdb's version includes in-frame clones alone and lacks a portion of them. The table includes roughly 81,000 clones, around 93% detected once. The germline V and J ends were trimmed by 7 bases and 1 base, with 11 bases remaining between them. The CDR3 runs to 14 residues. Germline-derived CDR1 and CDR2 are LNHDA and SQIVND (reference sequence). This chain connects TRBV19 to TRBJ1-5; D possibly corresponds to TRBD1 (6 bases). The receptor comes from a person aged 30 to 70 in good health. The material sequenced was naive CD4+ T cells from blood. As to subset: CD45RO-negative CD62L-positive naive CD4 T cells. CDR3 nucleotides: TGTGCCAGTACCCCCGACAGGAGCAATCAGCCCCAGCATTTT. Translation gives CASTPDRSNQPQHF. Filled out from reference TRBV19 and TRBJ1-5, the complete variable domain reads DGGITQSPKYLFRKEGQNVTLSCEQNLNHDAMYWYRQDPGQGLRLIYYSQIVNDFQKGDIAEGYSVSREKKESFPLTVTSAQKNPTAFYLCASTPDRSNQPQHFGDGTRLSIL.